A single sample is the source of the 12 T cell receptor beta chains below, sequenced in a study of blood T cell repertoires in COVID-19. Using immunoSEQ multiplex PCR, the repertoire was profiled, and TCRdb retains in-frame clones only, with some absent. The sample has 250,000 to 300,000 clones, about 88% seen once. Source material: PBMCs or T cells enriched from blood (not recorded which). Every receptor here comes from a man aged 25 to 40 with acute COVID-19.

This chain joins TRBV4-1 and TRBJ2-1; TRBD1 is a possible D gene (6 bases). Germline CDR1 is MGHRA and CDR2 is YSYEKL. The CDR3 covers 15 residues. Trimming took 0 bases from V and 5 from J, leaving 11 bases between them. Written as DNA, the CDR3 is TGCGCCAGCAGCCAAGAAACAGGGTTCCACAATGAGCAGTTCTTC. It translates to CASSQETGFHNEQFF.

The J gene is TRBJ2-1, the V gene TRBV18, with D possibly matching TRBD2 (7 bases). The CDR3 runs to 16 residues. Deletions cut 6 bases from V and 0 bases from J, with 15 bases between. Germline values: CDR1 KGHSH, CDR2 LQKENI. The CDR3 reads CASSRAGDNSYNEQFF. The CDR3 DNA reads as TGTGCCAGCTCGCGGGCGGGGGACAACTCCTACAATGAGCAGTTCTTC.

CDR3 nucleotide sequence: TGCGCCAGCAGCCAAGCATCACAGGGGGCAAGGGAAAAACTGTTTTTT. This translates into CASSQASQGAREKLFF. V gene TRBV4-3 combines with J gene TRBJ1-4, with TRBD1 identical over 9 bases. The J segment lost 8 bases and the V segment lost 1 base, leaving 8 bases of the junction unmatched. The CDR3 contains 16 residues. Germline CDR1 LGHNA, CDR2 YSLEER.

The CDR3 reads CASSLRGMNTEAFF. The CDR3 bases are TGTGCCAGCTCCCTTCGAGGCATGAACACTGAAGCTTTCTTT. The chain uses TRBV27 and TRBJ1-1; no firm D call. Germline CDR1 reads MNHEY; CDR2 reads SMNVEV (reference sequence). The V and J ends lost 8 bases and 0 bases respectively, with 13 bases between them. The CDR3 totals 14 residues.

CDR3 nucleotides: TGTGCCAGCAGCTCCGGGACATACTTGAACACTGAAGCTTTCTTT. This codes for CASSSGTYLNTEAFF. The rearrangement uses TRBV7-9 and TRBJ1-1; D is possibly TRBD1 (6 bases). The CDR3 totals 15 residues. Looked up from germline, CDR1 is SEHNR and CDR2 is FQNEAQ (reference sequence). Trimming took 4 bases from V and 0 from J, leaving 12 bases between them.

The rearrangement uses TRBV11-3 and TRBJ1-2; the D gene is possibly TRBD1 (5 bases). V was pared by 0 bases and J by 4 bases, with 9 bases between. Germline CDR1 is SGHNT and CDR2 is YENEEA. The CDR3 contains 14 residues. For the CDR3, the DNA is TGTGCCAGCAGCTTAGATAACAGGAGCTATGGCTACACCTTC. It codes for CASSLDNRSYGYTF.

The chain recombines TRBV5-8 with TRBJ2-1; 11 bases agree with TRBD2. V lost 7 bases, J lost 5 bases, and 5 bases stayed unmatched. This CDR3 has 14 amino acids. CDR1 SGHTS and CDR2 YDEGEE come from the germline V gene. The CDR3 is CASSPGLADNEQFF. CDR3 coding DNA: TGTGCCAGCTCTCCGGGACTAGCGGACAATGAGCAGTTCTTC.

This sequence joins TRBV28 and TRBJ1-5, with D possibly matching TRBD1 (5 bases). From germline, CDR1 is MDHEN and CDR2 SYDVKM. V was trimmed by 6 bases and J by 4 bases, leaving 19 bases between them. The CDR3 sequence is 16 residues long. The CDR3 sequence: CASSLVLGAQNQPQHF. CDR3 DNA sequence: TGTGCCAGCAGCCTCGTCTTAGGGGCACAAAATCAGCCCCAGCATTTT. The entire variable domain, with the rest obtained from reference TRBV28 and TRBJ1-5, is as follows: DVKVTQSSRYLVKRTGEKVFLECVQDMDHENMFWYRQDPGLGLRLIYFSYDVKMKEKGDIPEGYSVSREKKERFSLILESASTNQTSMYLCASSLVLGAQNQPQHFGDGTRLSIL.

This clone was observed a handful of times. The rearrangement joins TRBV6-4 to TRBJ2-1, with D maybe TRBD2 (6 bases). Trimming left V 3 bases short and J 5 bases short, with 14 bases between. Germline V CDR1 and CDR2: MRHNA, SNTAGT. This CDR3 spans 15 amino acids. This CDR3 reads CASSESVGTHNEQFF. The CDR3 nucleotides are TGTGCCAGCAGTGAGTCGGTTGGGACTCACAATGAGCAGTTCTTC.

The V gene is TRBV5-4, the J gene TRBJ1-6; D not certain. Trimming removed 0 bases at V and 7 bases at J, with 8 bases between. CDR1 and CDR2 (germline): SGHNT, YYREEE (reference sequence). The CDR3 has 14 residues. The CDR3 spells CASSLVGGNSPLHF. For the CDR3, the DNA is TGTGCCAGCAGCTTGGTGGGAGGGAATTCACCCCTCCACTTT.

The rearrangement links TRBV12-5 to TRBJ1-1; no clear D. The CDR3 totals 13 residues. The V gene's germline CDR1 is LGHNT and CDR2 FRNRAP. Deletions cut 6 bases from V and 0 bases from J, with 8 bases between. The CDR3: CASGSGVNTEAFF. The CDR3 DNA follows: TGTGCTAGTGGGAGCGGGGTGAACACTGAAGCTTTCTTT.

This chain uses TRBV11-2 with TRBJ1-6; no clear D. The CDR3 contains 14 residues. Trimming stripped 0 bases from V and 7 bases from J, with 7 bases between. The germline gives CDR1 SGHAT, CDR2 FQNNGV. The CDR3 nucleotides read TGTGCCAGCAGCTTAGATTTCGGGAATTCACCCCTCCACTTT. This encodes CASSLDFGNSPLHF.